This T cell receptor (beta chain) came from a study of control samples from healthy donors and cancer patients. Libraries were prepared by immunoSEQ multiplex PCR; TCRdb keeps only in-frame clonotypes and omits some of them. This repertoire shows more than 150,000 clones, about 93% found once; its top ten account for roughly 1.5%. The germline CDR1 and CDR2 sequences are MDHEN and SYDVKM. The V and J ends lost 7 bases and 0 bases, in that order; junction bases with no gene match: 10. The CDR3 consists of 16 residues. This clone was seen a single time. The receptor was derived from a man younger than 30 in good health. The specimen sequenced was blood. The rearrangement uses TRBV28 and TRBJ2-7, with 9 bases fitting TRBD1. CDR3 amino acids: CASTTVGTGSSYEQYF. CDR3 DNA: TGTGCCAGCACCACCGTGGGGACAGGGAGCTCCTACGAGCAGTACTTC.